The TCR beta chain under discussion was sequenced for a study of blood T cell repertoires in COVID-19. Study summary: Whether acute or convalescent, the COVID-19 samples came from the United States, Italy and Spain.

Those enrolled, adults aged about 18 to 89 years, came from about two dozen US areas. Cohorts were determined from participant-reported clinical history. The germline CDR1 and CDR2 sequences are LNHNV and YYDKDF (reference sequence). V lost 3 bases to trimming and J lost 6 bases, with 9 bases between them. The CDR3 has 13 residues. Sequencing was performed with immunoSEQ multiplex PCR; in TCRdb, only in-frame clones are kept and a portion is missing. Of fewer than 350,000 clones listed, 85% were seen once; the top ten hold around 2%. The material sequenced was PBMCs or T cells enriched from blood (not recorded which). This TCR was sampled from a young woman who had been exposed to COVID-19. This chain joins TRBV15 and TRBJ1-5; unclear D gene. CDR3 bases: TGTGCCACCAGCAGCACACCTGGTCAGCCCCAGCATTTT. Translating it yields CATSSTPGQPQHF. Using reference TRBV15 and TRBJ1-5 for the parts outside the CDR3, the full variable domain is DAMVIQNPRYQVTQFGKPVTLSCSQTLNHNVMYWYQQKSSQAPKLLFHYYDKDFNNEADTPDNFQSRRPNTSFCFLDIRSPGLGDTAMYLCATSSTPGQPQHFGDGTRLSIL.